What follows are 21 T cell receptor beta chains derived from one specimen sequenced in a study of shared clonotypes between healthy human individuals. The repertoire was sequenced with immunoSEQ multiplex PCR; TCRdb's copy has only in-frame clones and lacks some. The table includes approximately 2.4 million clones, around 95% detected once. Material: naive CD4+ T cells sorted from blood. Sample subset: CD45RA+ positively selected. The receptor set was obtained from a man between 18 and 35 years old in good health.

For this clone: Other nucleotide sequences in the sample specify the same CDR3. The chain employs TRBV28 and TRBJ1-5; no definite D call. Germline V CDR1 and CDR2: MDHEN, SYDVKM. This CDR3 has 12 amino acids. V lost 3 bases to trimming and J lost 5 bases, with 5 bases between them. In DNA form, the CDR3 reads TGTGCCAGCAGTTTGAGGTATCAGCCCCAGCATTTT. Translated, it gives CASSLRYQPQHF.

The gene calls are TRBV6-5 and TRBJ1-6; D is perhaps TRBD1 (6 bases). Germline V CDR1 and CDR2: MNHEY, SVGAGI. Trimming cost V 6 bases and J 7 bases, with 10 bases left between them. The CDR3 has 13 residues. In nucleotides, the CDR3 is TGTGCCAGCAGAGGACAGACGAATTCACCCCTCCACTTT. Its protein is CASRGQTNSPLHF.

The rearrangement links TRBV5-1 to TRBJ1-1; TRBD1 is a possible D gene (5 bases). Germline V gives CDR1 SGHRS, CDR2 YFSETQ. The CDR3 is made up of 14 amino acids. The V and J ends lost 0 bases and 6 bases respectively, with 12 bases between them. CDR3 in DNA: TGCGCCAGCAGCTTGGAGGGGTTTATGGCTGAAGCTTTCTTT. Translation: CASSLEGFMAEAFF.

With respect to this clone: The sample holds other DNA sequences that translate to the same CDR3. CDR3 bases: TGCGCCAGCAGCTTGGCCGAGGGATCTGGGGCCAACGTCCTGACTTTC. It is translated as CASSLAEGSGANVLTF. This chain connects TRBV5-1 to TRBJ2-6, with D perhaps TRBD2 (5 bases). The germline V gene encodes CDR1 SGHRS and CDR2 YFSETQ. The CDR3 is 16 residues long. Deletions cut 0 bases from V and 1 base from J, with 8 bases between.

The chain recombines TRBV9 with TRBJ2-2; 7 bases agree with TRBD2. The CDR3 spans 16 residues. Losses at the gene ends were 2 bases for V and 6 bases for J; bases not matched to a gene: 10. Germline CDR1 and CDR2: SGDLS and YYNGEE. Written as DNA, the CDR3 is TGTGCCAGCAGCGTCGTGGCGGGAGCCCAAGCCGGGGAGCTGTTTTTT. This sequence encodes CASSVVAGAQAGELFF.

For this clone: A clone one base away is much larger, so this may be a read error. Distinct nucleotide sequences in the sample also encode this CDR3. The V gene is TRBV7-2, the J gene TRBJ2-7; D is perhaps TRBD2 (5 bases). This CDR3 comprises 13 residues. V lost 0 bases, J lost 2 bases, and 5 bases lay in between. Germline values: CDR1 SGHTA, CDR2 FQGNSA. The CDR3: CASSLAGAYEQYF. The CDR3, as DNA: TGTGCCAGCAGCTTAGCGGGAGCCTACGAGCAGTACTTC. Using reference TRBV7-2 and TRBJ2-7 for the parts outside the CDR3, the full variable domain is GAGVSQSPSNKVTEKGKDVELRCDPISGHTALYWYRQSLGQGLEFLIYFQGNSAPDKSGLPSDRFSAERTGGSVSTLTIQRTQQEDSAVYLCASSLAGAYEQYFGPGTRLTVT.

The chain recombines TRBV6-4 with TRBJ2-1; no clear D. This CDR3 has 11 amino acids. Per the germline V gene, CDR1 is MRHNA and CDR2 is SNTAGT. Deletions cut 6 bases from V and 9 bases from J, with 9 bases between. Here the CDR3 reads CASRPPREQFF. The CDR3 nucleotides are TGTGCCAGCAGACCCCCCCGTGAGCAGTTCTTC.

The chain uses TRBV5-6 and TRBJ2-3, with TRBD2 as a possible D gene (6 bases). V lost 0 bases, J lost 4 bases, and 12 bases lay in between. The CDR3 length is 15 residues. The germline V gene has CDR1 SGHDT and CDR2 YYEEEE. For the CDR3, the DNA is TGTGCCAGCAGCTTGGCCCAGGGAGGCGCAGATACGCAGTATTTT. Residues: CASSLAQGGADTQYF.

CDR3 in DNA: TGTGCCAGCAGCTCAGGGAGGACTAATGAAAAACTGTTTTTT. Translation: CASSSGRTNEKLFF. V usage is TRBV5-4 and J usage is TRBJ1-4; tentative D call: TRBD1 (5 bases). There are 14 residues in the CDR3. Trimming left V 3 bases short and J 2 bases short, with 8 bases between. Per germline, CDR1 SGHNT and CDR2 YYREEE (reference sequence).

The chain is built from TRBV5-4 and TRBJ1-3; D may be TRBD1 (6 bases). With 3 bases removed from V and 3 bases from J, the gap between germline ends came to 13 bases. This CDR3 has 15 residues. Germline assignment: CDR1 SGHNT and CDR2 YYREEE (reference sequence). The CDR3 region has the DNA TGTGCCAGCAGCTCATCGAAACAGGGTGGAAACACCATATATTTT. Its protein product is CASSSSKQGGNTIYF.

V is TRBV5-1 and J is TRBJ2-7; D is possibly TRBD1 or TRBD2 (5 bases each). V shed 0 bases and J shed 8 bases, with 9 bases lying between them. The CDR3 totals 12 residues. Germline V gene sequence: CDR1 SGHRS, CDR2 YFSETQ. Here the CDR3 reads CASSLEWGQQYF. CDR3 nucleotides: TGCGCCAGCAGCTTGGAATGGGGACAGCAGTACTTC.

The chain recombines TRBV6-5 with TRBJ1-1; D is perhaps TRBD1 (5 bases). V lost 2 bases and J 4 bases, leaving 17 bases between the germline ends. This CDR3 has 16 residues. Germline lookup yields CDR1 MNHEY and CDR2 SVGAGI. This chain's CDR3 is CASSYQDGRRGTEAFF. CDR3 in DNA: TGTGCCAGCAGTTACCAGGACGGCAGGAGGGGCACTGAAGCTTTCTTT.

As for this clone: Additional DNA sequences in this sample encode the identical CDR3. This rearrangement joins TRBV5-4 to TRBJ2-3; D is ambiguous. The CDR3 extends over 13 amino acids. Trimming left V 1 base short and J 0 bases short, with 3 bases between. The germline V gene encodes CDR1 SGHNT and CDR2 YYREEE (reference sequence). The CDR3 DNA is TGTGCCAGCAGCTTGTTAAGCACAGATACGCAGTATTTT. Translating it yields CASSLLSTDTQYF.

This CDR3 is CASSLATGGKAFF. The CDR3 DNA is TGTGCCAGCAGTTTGGCTACAGGGGGCAAAGCTTTCTTT. The chain couples TRBV28 to TRBJ1-1; TRBD1 agrees at 9 bases. Germline CDR1 MDHEN, CDR2 SYDVKM. J was trimmed by 9 bases and V by 3 bases; bases with no gene match: 5. CDR3 length: 13 amino acids.

About this clone itself: Other DNA variants within this sample encode the same CDR3. V usage is TRBV19 and J usage is TRBJ1-5, with D unresolved. This CDR3 is built from 12 residues. V was cut by 5 bases and J by 4 bases, with 6 bases left in between. CDR1 LNHDA and CDR2 SQIVND come from the germline V gene (reference sequence). In nucleotides, the CDR3 is TGTGCCAGTAGTGGGTTAAATCAGCCCCAGCATTTT. It is translated as CASSGLNQPQHF.

The chain employs TRBV10-3 and TRBJ1-1; no firm D call. The length of the CDR3 is 14 residues. Germline loops: CDR1 ENHRY, CDR2 SYGVKD. Trimming pared 4 bases from V and 0 bases from J, leaving 9 bases between. The CDR3 coding sequence is TGTGCCATCAGTGTAGGAAACATGAACACTGAAGCTTTCTTT. Translation gives CAISVGNMNTEAFF.

In its sample, this clone was seen once. This sample includes further DNA sequences coding for the same CDR3. The rearrangement joins TRBV5-1 to TRBJ2-7; 7 positions match TRBD2. Trimming took 2 bases from V and 2 from J; bases not matched to a gene: 4. Germline CDR1 is SGHRS and CDR2 is YFSETQ. CDR3 length: 14 residues. CDR3 in amino acids: CASSLERGAYEQYF. CDR3 nucleotide sequence: TGCGCCAGCAGCTTAGAACGGGGGGCCTACGAGCAGTACTTC.

Comments on this clone: The sample has other DNA sequences that encode this CDR3 too. CDR3 loop: CASSIRGSSYNEQFF. CDR3 DNA sequence: TGTGCCAGTAGTATTCGTGGGAGTTCCTACAATGAGCAGTTCTTC. This chain links TRBV19 with TRBJ2-1; D might be TRBD2 (5 bases). The CDR3 covers 15 residues. In germline, CDR1 is LNHDA, CDR2 SQIVND (reference sequence). Trimming took 3 bases from V and 1 from J, leaving 10 bases between them. The entire variable domain, with the rest obtained from reference TRBV19 and TRBJ2-1, is as follows: DGGITQSPKYLFRKEGQNVTLSCEQNLNHDAMYWYRQDPGQGLRLIYYSQIVNDFQKGDIAEGYSVSREKKESFPLTVTSAQKNPTAFYLCASSIRGSSYNEQFFGPGTRLTVL.

The rearrangement uses TRBV10-2 and TRBJ2-7, with 13 bases matching TRBD2. CDR1 and CDR2 from the germline V gene are WSHSY and SAAADI. Trimming took 8 bases from V and 7 from J; bases not matched to a gene: 11. The CDR3 consists of 15 residues. As DNA, the CDR3 is TGCGCCAGCTTCCCCGGACTAGCGGGAGCAGGGGAGCAGTACTTC. Its protein is CASFPGLAGAGEQYF.

DNA of the CDR3: TGTGCCAGCAGTTTAGGGGCCTATAATTCACCCCTCCACTTT. Protein: CASSLGAYNSPLHF. The chain links TRBV28 to TRBJ1-6, with no clear D. With 2 bases removed from V and 2 bases from J, the gap between germline ends came to 4 bases. Germline loops: CDR1 MDHEN, CDR2 SYDVKM. The length of the CDR3 is 14 residues.

Comment on this clone: The same CDR3 can be traced to other DNA sequences in this sample. V usage is TRBV29-1 and J usage is TRBJ1-1; a possible D gene is TRBD1 (5 bases). Trimming took off 5 bases at V and 4 bases at J, with 11 bases between the two ends. The germline V gene has CDR1 SQVTM and CDR2 ANQGSEA. The length of the CDR3 is 12 residues. The CDR3 sequence: CSVRQGSTEAFF. The CDR3 coding sequence is TGCAGCGTTCGTCAGGGATCCACTGAAGCTTTCTTT.